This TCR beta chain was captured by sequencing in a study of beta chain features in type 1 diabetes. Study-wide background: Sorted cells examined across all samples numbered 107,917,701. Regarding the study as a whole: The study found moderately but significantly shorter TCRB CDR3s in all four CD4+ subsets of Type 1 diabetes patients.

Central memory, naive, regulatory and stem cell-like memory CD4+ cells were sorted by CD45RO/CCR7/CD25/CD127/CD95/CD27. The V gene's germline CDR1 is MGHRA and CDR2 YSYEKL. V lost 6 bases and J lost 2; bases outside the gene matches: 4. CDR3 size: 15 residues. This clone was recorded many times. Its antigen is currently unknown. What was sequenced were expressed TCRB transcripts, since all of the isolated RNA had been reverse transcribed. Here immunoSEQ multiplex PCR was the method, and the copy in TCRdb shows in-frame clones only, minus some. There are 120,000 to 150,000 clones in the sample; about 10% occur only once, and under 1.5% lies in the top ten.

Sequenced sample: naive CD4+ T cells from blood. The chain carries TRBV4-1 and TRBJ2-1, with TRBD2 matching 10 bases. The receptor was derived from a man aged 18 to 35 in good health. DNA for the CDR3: TGCGCCAGCAGACGGACTAGCGGTACCTACAATGAGCAGTTCTTC. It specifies CASRRTSGTYNEQFF.